One TCR beta chain is described in this entry. This entry is derived from a study of blood T cell repertoires in COVID-19. Study details: Sample material is recorded as cDNA or gDNA derived from T cells, B-cell-depleted T cells, or PBMCs.

Between the trimmed V and J ends, which lost 8 bases and 0 bases, there was a span of 7 bases. Germline CDR1 reads MDHEN; CDR2 reads SYDVKM. This CDR3 contains 12 residues. Method: immunoSEQ multiplex PCR; TCRdb's copy keeps in-frame clones and lacks some. The repertoire holds around 94,000 clones, with 84% as singletons. The specimen was peripheral blood. V is TRBV28 and J is TRBJ1-1; no reliable D call. The clonotype originates from a human donor in a cohort sampled during active COVID-19. CDR3 amino acids: CASGPLNTEAFF. The CDR3 nucleotides are TGTGCCAGCGGGCCCTTGAACACTGAAGCTTTCTTT.